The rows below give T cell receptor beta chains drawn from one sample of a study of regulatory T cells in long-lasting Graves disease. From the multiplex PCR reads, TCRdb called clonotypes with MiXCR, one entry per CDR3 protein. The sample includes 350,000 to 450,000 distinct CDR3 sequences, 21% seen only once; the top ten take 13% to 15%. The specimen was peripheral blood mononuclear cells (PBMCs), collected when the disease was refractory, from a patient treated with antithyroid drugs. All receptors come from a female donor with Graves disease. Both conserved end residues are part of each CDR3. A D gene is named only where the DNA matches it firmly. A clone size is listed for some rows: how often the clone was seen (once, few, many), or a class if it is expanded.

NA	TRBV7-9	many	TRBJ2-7	TGTGCCAGCAGAGGGGCAGGGACCTACGAGCAGTACTTC	CASRGAGTYEQYF
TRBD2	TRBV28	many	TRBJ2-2	TGTGCCAGCAGTCCCCCTGGTGCGGGAGTGAACACCGGGGAGCTGTTTTTT	CASSPPGAGVNTGELFF
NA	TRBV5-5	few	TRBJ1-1	TGTGCCAGCAGCTCCCCCTCGACAGGTGAAGCTTTCTTT	CASSSPSTGEAFF
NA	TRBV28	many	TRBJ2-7	TGTGCCAGCAGGGAGGCGGGTACCAGCCAGCGAGGGCAGTACTTC	CASREAGTSQRGQYF
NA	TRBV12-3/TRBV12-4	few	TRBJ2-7	TGTGCCAGCAGTTTAGATTCAATGTCCTACGAGCAGTACTTC	CASSLDSMSYEQYF
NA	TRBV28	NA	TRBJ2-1	TGTGCCAGCAGGCTCAGCGGGCAGAACAATGAGCAGTTCTTC	CASRLSGQNNEQFF
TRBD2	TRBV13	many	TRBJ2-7	TGTGCCAGCAGCTCGCTCCTAGCGGGAGGGTACGAGCAGTACTTC	CASSSLLAGGYEQYF
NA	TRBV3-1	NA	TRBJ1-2	TGTGCCAGCAGCCACGGGGAGGGCTTCTATGGCTACACCTTC	CASSHGEGFYGYTF
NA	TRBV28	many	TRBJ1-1	TGTGCCAGCAGTTTGTCGGAGGAACGGGCTTTCTTT	CASSLSEERAFF
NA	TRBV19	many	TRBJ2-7	TGTGCCAGTAGTCTACAAACTGGCGCAGGGATCTACGAGCAGTACTTC	CASSLQTGAGIYEQYF
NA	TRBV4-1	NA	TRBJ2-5	TGCGCCAGCAGCCAAGTACTGGGAAATCAAGAGACCCAGTACTTC	CASSQVLGNQETQYF
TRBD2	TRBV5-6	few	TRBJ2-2	TGTGCCAGCAGCTACCGACTAGCGGGATACACCGGGGAGCTGTTTTTT	CASSYRLAGYTGELFF
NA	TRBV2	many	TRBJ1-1	TGTGCCAGGGGGTTGGGGAACACTGAAGCTTTCTTT	CARGLGNTEAFF
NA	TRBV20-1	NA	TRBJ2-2	TGCAGTGCTACCGGGCCCCGGGCAGGGGAGCTGTTTTTT	CSATGPRAGELFF
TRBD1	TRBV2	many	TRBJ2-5	TGTGCCAGCAATATCCGGGACAGTATTCAAGAGACCCAGTACTTC	CASNIRDSIQETQYF
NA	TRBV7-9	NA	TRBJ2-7	TGTGCCAGCAGGGGAGGGACATCCCTAGGGGAGCAGTACTTC	CASRGGTSLGEQYF
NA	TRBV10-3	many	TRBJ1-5	TGTGCCATCAGTGAGTCCGGGGTACGGCAGCCCCAGCATTTT	CAISESGVRQPQHF
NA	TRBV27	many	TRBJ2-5	TGTGCCAGCAGTTTCGAGCTAGGGGAGACCCAGTACTTC	CASSFELGETQYF
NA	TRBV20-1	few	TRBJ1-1	TGCAGTGCTACAGACCGCAGGAGGAACACTGAAGCTTTCTTT	CSATDRRRNTEAFF
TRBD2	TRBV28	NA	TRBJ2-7	TGTGCCAGCAGTTTTTCCCCGGGACTAGCGGAATCCTACGAGCAGTACTTC	CASSFSPGLAESYEQYF
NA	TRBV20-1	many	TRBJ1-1	TGCAGTGCTAGAATCTGGGGGCGGACTGAAGCTTTCTTT	CSARIWGRTEAFF
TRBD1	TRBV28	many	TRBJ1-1	TGTGCCAGCAGGCCGGGACAGTTCACTGAAGCTTTCTTT	CASRPGQFTEAFF
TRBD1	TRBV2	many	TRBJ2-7	TGTGCCAGCAGCCAGGGACAGCACGAGCAGTACTTC	CASSQGQHEQYF
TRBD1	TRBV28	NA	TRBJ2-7	TGTGCCAGCAGTTCCCGGACAGGGGGTGGCTACGAGCAGTACTTC	CASSSRTGGGYEQYF
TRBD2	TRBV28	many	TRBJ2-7	TGTGCCAGCAGCTCGGTGGGCGGGAGGTCCTACGAGCAGTACTTC	CASSSVGGRSYEQYF
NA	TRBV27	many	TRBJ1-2	TGTGCCAGCAGTCCAATCACACGGGATTATGGCTACACCTTC	CASSPITRDYGYTF
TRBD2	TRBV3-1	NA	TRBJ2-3	TGTGCCAGCAGCCAAGTTCCTGGGACTAGCGGGAGCACAGATACGCAGTATTTT	CASSQVPGTSGSTDTQYF
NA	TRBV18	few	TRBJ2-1	TGTGCCAGCTCAGAAAGCAAGGGTGATGAGCAGTTCTTC	CASSESKGDEQFF
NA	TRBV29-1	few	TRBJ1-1	TGCAGCGGAACTTCAGGGGCGAACACTGAAGCTTTCTTT	CSGTSGANTEAFF
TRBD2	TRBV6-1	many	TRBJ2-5	TGTGCCAGCAGGGACCCCAGCGGGAGGGAAGGGGAGACCCAGTACTTC	CASRDPSGREGETQYF
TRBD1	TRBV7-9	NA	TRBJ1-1	TGTGCCAGCAGCACCCGACAGGGACGTAAGCAAGCTTTCTTT	CASSTRQGRKQAFF
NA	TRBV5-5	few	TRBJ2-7	TGTGCCAGCAGCTGGTGGACTGGGACCCCCTACGAGCAGTACTTC	CASSWWTGTPYEQYF
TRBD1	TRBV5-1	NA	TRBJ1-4	TGCGCCAGCAGCTCCCAGGACAGGGATGAAAAACTGTTTTTT	CASSSQDRDEKLFF
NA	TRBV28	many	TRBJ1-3	TGTGCCAGCAGTTTTTCGGGGAGCTCTGGAAACACCATATATTTT	CASSFSGSSGNTIYF
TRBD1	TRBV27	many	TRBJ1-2	TGTGCCAGCAGTTTCGGACAGGACCTGGTCGGCTACACCTTC	CASSFGQDLVGYTF
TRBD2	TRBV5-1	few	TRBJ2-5	TGCGCCAGCAGCTGGTACCCGACTAGCGGCCAAGAGACCCAGTACTTC	CASSWYPTSGQETQYF
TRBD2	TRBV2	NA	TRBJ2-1	TGTGCCAGCAGTGAGGGACTAGCGGGAGGGCCTCACAATGAGCAGTTCTTC	CASSEGLAGGPHNEQFF
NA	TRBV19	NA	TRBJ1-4	TGTGCCAGTAGTATCGGAAGACAGTTTAATGAAAAACTGTTTTTT	CASSIGRQFNEKLFF
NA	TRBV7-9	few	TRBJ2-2	TGTGCCAGCAGCCCGCAGGGGACCTCCGGGCCACTAAACACCGGGGAGCTGTTTTTT	CASSPQGTSGPLNTGELFF
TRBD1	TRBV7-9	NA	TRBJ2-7	TGTGCCAGCAGCCGAATGGGACAGGGCACCTACGAGCAGTACTTC	CASSRMGQGTYEQYF
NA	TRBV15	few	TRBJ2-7	TGTGCCACCAGCAGAGATCGACACGAGAACTACGAGCAGTACTTC	CATSRDRHENYEQYF
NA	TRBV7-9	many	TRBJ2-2	TGTGCCAGCAGTACGGACATGTCGAACACCGGGGAGCTGTTTTTT	CASSTDMSNTGELFF